The rows below give T cell receptor beta chains drawn from one sample of a study of beta chain features in type 1 diabetes. Libraries were prepared by immunoSEQ multiplex PCR; TCRdb keeps only in-frame clonotypes and omits some of them. The sample yields 310,000 or so clones, 15% seen once. Source material: naive CD4+ T cells from blood. Receptors originate from a man between 18 and 35 years old with type 1 diabetes. The CDR3 runs from the conserved cysteine through the conserved F or W. D genes are given only for firm matches. Rows may omit the clone size; those that give it use once, few, many or a size class.

v_gene: TRBV2; abundance: few; d_gene: -; j_gene: TRBJ1-1; CDR3nt: TGTGCCAGCAGTGAAACAGTAGGTGCTTTCTTT; CDR3aa: CASSETVGAFF
v_gene: TRBV4-3; abundance: -; d_gene: TRBD2; j_gene: TRBJ2-2; CDR3nt: TGCGCCAGCAGCCAAGATCTTCGGGGGGGGAACACCGGGGAGCTGTTTTTT; CDR3aa: CASSQDLRGGNTGELFF
v_gene: TRBV6-5; abundance: -; d_gene: -; j_gene: TRBJ1-5; CDR3nt: TGTGCCAGCAGCTCCCCGGGAAGCAATCAGCCCCAGCATTTT; CDR3aa: CASSSPGSNQPQHF
v_gene: TRBV6-5; abundance: -; d_gene: -; j_gene: TRBJ2-1; CDR3nt: TGTGCCAGCAGTTACCCAGGGGCGCGGCAGTTCTTC; CDR3aa: CASSYPGARQFF
v_gene: TRBV5-1; abundance: few; d_gene: TRBD1; j_gene: TRBJ2-1; CDR3nt: TGCGCCAGCAGCTTGTCGGGACAGGCCTCCTACAATGAGCAGTTCTTC; CDR3aa: CASSLSGQASYNEQFF
v_gene: TRBV7-2; abundance: few; d_gene: -; j_gene: TRBJ2-5; CDR3nt: TGTGCCAGCAGCTTAGATCCTAGCGTGGCCCAGTACTTC; CDR3aa: CASSLDPSVAQYF
v_gene: TRBV27; abundance: few; d_gene: -; j_gene: TRBJ1-2; CDR3nt: TGTGCCAGCGGACCTCGAGGGTTTTGGGGCTACACCTTC; CDR3aa: CASGPRGFWGYTF
v_gene: TRBV9; abundance: -; d_gene: TRBD2; j_gene: TRBJ2-7; CDR3nt: TGTGCCAGCAGTCGGGAGGGCCGGACCTACGAGCAGTACTTC; CDR3aa: CASSREGRTYEQYF
v_gene: TRBV20-1; abundance: -; d_gene: -; j_gene: TRBJ2-1; CDR3nt: TGCAGTGCTAGAGAGACTACTTCAATCTTC; CDR3aa: CSARETTSIF
v_gene: TRBV6-6; abundance: few; d_gene: -; j_gene: TRBJ2-5; CDR3nt: TGTGCCAGCAGCCTCACGGCCACTAGCTTTAAGACCCAGTACTTC; CDR3aa: CASSLTATSFKTQYF
v_gene: TRBV13; abundance: few; d_gene: TRBD2; j_gene: TRBJ2-3; CDR3nt: TGTGCCAGCAGCTTACTAGCGGGAATACGCACAGATACGCAGTATTTT; CDR3aa: CASSLLAGIRTDTQYF
v_gene: TRBV2; abundance: -; d_gene: -; j_gene: TRBJ2-3; CDR3nt: TGTGCCAGCAGTGCTTCAGATACGCAGTATTTT; CDR3aa: CASSASDTQYF
v_gene: TRBV19; abundance: few; d_gene: TRBD1; j_gene: TRBJ2-7; CDR3nt: TGTGCCAGTAGTCCCCGGGACAGATGGAACGAGCAGTACTTC; CDR3aa: CASSPRDRWNEQYF
v_gene: TRBV19; abundance: -; d_gene: TRBD1; j_gene: TRBJ1-1; CDR3nt: TGTGCCAGTAGTATAAGGACAGGGATGAACACTGAAGCTTTCTTT; CDR3aa: CASSIRTGMNTEAFF
v_gene: TRBV2; abundance: -; d_gene: -; j_gene: TRBJ1-2; CDR3nt: TGTGCCAGCAGGCCGGGGGGCGGCTATGGCTACACCTTC; CDR3aa: CASRPGGGYGYTF
v_gene: TRBV9; abundance: -; d_gene: TRBD1; j_gene: TRBJ1-4; CDR3nt: TGTGCCAGCAGCCCCCGACCGACAGGGGTAGAAAAACTGTTTTTT; CDR3aa: CASSPRPTGVEKLFF
v_gene: TRBV28; abundance: -; d_gene: -; j_gene: TRBJ1-5; CDR3nt: TGTGCCAGCAGTTTTATGGGGAGATATCAGCCCCAGCATTTT; CDR3aa: CASSFMGRYQPQHF
v_gene: TRBV6-5; abundance: few; d_gene: -; j_gene: TRBJ2-5; CDR3nt: TGTGCCAGCAGTAACAGGGGAGGAGAGACCCAGTACTTC; CDR3aa: CASSNRGGETQYF
v_gene: TRBV7-9; abundance: -; d_gene: TRBD1; j_gene: TRBJ1-2; CDR3nt: TGTGCCAGCAGCTCCAAGGGGGGGACAGGGTTGAATGGCTACACCTTC; CDR3aa: CASSSKGGTGLNGYTF
v_gene: TRBV18; abundance: few; d_gene: -; j_gene: TRBJ1-1; CDR3nt: TGTGCCAGCTCACCACGACAGGCCTCTGGCACTGAAGCTTTCTTT; CDR3aa: CASSPRQASGTEAFF
v_gene: TRBV5-1; abundance: -; d_gene: -; j_gene: TRBJ2-6; CDR3nt: TGCGCCAGCAGCTTAACAGGGCTTGAATCTGGGGCCAACGTCCTGACTTTC; CDR3aa: CASSLTGLESGANVLTF
v_gene: TRBV7-2; abundance: few; d_gene: TRBD2; j_gene: TRBJ2-7; CDR3nt: TGTGCCAGCAGTGCTACTAGCGGGGGGGCCGGTGAGCAGTACTTC; CDR3aa: CASSATSGGAGEQYF
v_gene: TRBV5-1; abundance: -; d_gene: -; j_gene: TRBJ2-5; CDR3nt: TGCGCCAGCAGCTTGGCGGGAGAGACCCAGTACTTC; CDR3aa: CASSLAGETQYF
v_gene: TRBV27; abundance: few; d_gene: TRBD2; j_gene: TRBJ2-6; CDR3nt: TGTGCCAGCAGTCGCGCGGGACTAGATACTGGGGCCAACGTCCTGACTTTC; CDR3aa: CASSRAGLDTGANVLTF
v_gene: TRBV15; abundance: few; d_gene: -; j_gene: TRBJ2-3; CDR3nt: TGTGCCACCAGCAGAGGAAAAGGGAGGACTACGCAGTATTTT; CDR3aa: CATSRGKGRTTQYF
v_gene: TRBV2; abundance: -; d_gene: -; j_gene: TRBJ2-1; CDR3nt: TGTGCCAGCAGTCGCCAGGGCGGTGAGCAGTTCTTC; CDR3aa: CASSRQGGEQFF
v_gene: TRBV7-9; abundance: -; d_gene: -; j_gene: TRBJ2-2; CDR3nt: TGTGCCAGCAGCTTAGACAGTGGCGGGGAGCTGTTTTTT; CDR3aa: CASSLDSGGELFF
v_gene: TRBV15; abundance: few; d_gene: -; j_gene: TRBJ1-6; CDR3nt: TGTGCCACCAGCAGAGTTCCGAGGACAGCTTATAATTCACCCCTCCACTTT; CDR3aa: CATSRVPRTAYNSPLHF
v_gene: TRBV11-2; abundance: -; d_gene: -; j_gene: TRBJ2-7; CDR3nt: TGTGCCAGCAGCTTAGCGGGAGCACCCTACGAGCAGTACTTC; CDR3aa: CASSLAGAPYEQYF
v_gene: TRBV9; abundance: few; d_gene: TRBD2; j_gene: TRBJ2-1; CDR3nt: TGTGCCAGCAGCGTAGCTAGCGGGCCCTTGAATGAGCAGTTCTTC; CDR3aa: CASSVASGPLNEQFF
v_gene: TRBV2; abundance: few; d_gene: -; j_gene: TRBJ2-3; CDR3nt: TGTGCCAGCAGTGTCTCGGATACGCAGTATTTT; CDR3aa: CASSVSDTQYF
v_gene: TRBV7-9; abundance: -; d_gene: -; j_gene: TRBJ1-2; CDR3nt: TGTGCCAGCAGCTTTATCGCGGAGGTAGCTAACTATGGCTACACCTTC; CDR3aa: CASSFIAEVANYGYTF
v_gene: TRBV4-3; abundance: few; d_gene: -; j_gene: TRBJ2-7; CDR3nt: TGCGCCAGCAGCCAAGATATGACAGCCTCCTACGAGCAGTACTTC; CDR3aa: CASSQDMTASYEQYF
v_gene: TRBV28; abundance: -; d_gene: TRBD2; j_gene: TRBJ2-7; CDR3nt: TGTGCCAGCATCCCAGCGGGAGGGTCCGAGCAGTACTTC; CDR3aa: CASIPAGGSEQYF
v_gene: TRBV7-8; abundance: -; d_gene: TRBD2; j_gene: TRBJ2-1; CDR3nt: TGTGCCAGCAGCTTAGGAGCGGGGGGGTACAATGAGCAGTTCTTC; CDR3aa: CASSLGAGGYNEQFF
v_gene: TRBV29-1; abundance: -; d_gene: TRBD1; j_gene: TRBJ1-4; CDR3nt: TGCAGCGTTGAAGTCCCCGGGACAGGGGTAGAAAAACTGTTTTTT; CDR3aa: CSVEVPGTGVEKLFF
v_gene: TRBV29-1; abundance: few; d_gene: TRBD2; j_gene: TRBJ2-5; CDR3nt: TGCAGCGTTGAAAAGGGACTAGCGGGTCCTTTGGCCCAGTACTTC; CDR3aa: CSVEKGLAGPLAQYF
v_gene: TRBV4-2; abundance: few; d_gene: TRBD1; j_gene: TRBJ1-1; CDR3nt: TGTGCCAGCAGCCGGGTTGACAGGGGAACCACTGAAGCTTTCTTT; CDR3aa: CASSRVDRGTTEAFF
v_gene: TRBV6-5; abundance: -; d_gene: -; j_gene: TRBJ1-5; CDR3nt: TGTGCCAGCAGCCCCGATTCAGGGCTCCAGCCCCAGCATTTT; CDR3aa: CASSPDSGLQPQHF
v_gene: TRBV30; abundance: -; d_gene: -; j_gene: TRBJ2-2; CDR3nt: TGTGCCTGGAGTGTACCGGGATACACCGGGGAGCTGTTTTTT; CDR3aa: CAWSVPGYTGELFF
v_gene: TRBV28; abundance: -; d_gene: TRBD1; j_gene: TRBJ1-2; CDR3nt: TGTGCCAGCAGCCTGACAGGGTCTAGCTATGGCTACACCTTC; CDR3aa: CASSLTGSSYGYTF
v_gene: TRBV30; abundance: -; d_gene: TRBD1; j_gene: TRBJ2-5; CDR3nt: TGTGCCTGGAGTGTAGGGGACAGGGTACGACAGTACTTC; CDR3aa: CAWSVGDRVRQYF
v_gene: TRBV30; abundance: few; d_gene: TRBD2; j_gene: TRBJ2-3; CDR3nt: TGTGCCTGGAGTAGGGGATTAGCGGGAGGCGGAGATACGCAGTATTTT; CDR3aa: CAWSRGLAGGGDTQYF
v_gene: TRBV28; abundance: -; d_gene: TRBD2; j_gene: TRBJ2-1; CDR3nt: TGTGCCGCACACTCCGGACTAGCGGCCTACAATGAGCAGTTCTTC; CDR3aa: CAAHSGLAAYNEQFF
v_gene: TRBV6-5; abundance: -; d_gene: TRBD1; j_gene: TRBJ2-2; CDR3nt: TGTGCCAGCAGTTACTCCGGGACAGGGGAGCGGGAGCTGTTTTTT; CDR3aa: CASSYSGTGERELFF
v_gene: TRBV5-6; abundance: few; d_gene: -; j_gene: TRBJ1-2; CDR3nt: TGTGCCAGCAGCTTGGTTTTCCAGCGACCGTATGGCTACACCTTC; CDR3aa: CASSLVFQRPYGYTF